This TCR beta chain appears in the sequencing data of a study of blood T cells in healthy people across ages. Background on the study: Template switching retrieved approximately one barcoded beta molecule for each two T cells. Study-level points and caveats: The diversity estimates, figures obtained from one million T cells, were considered underestimates. The donors' CMV status was not determined, possibly confounding changes in expanded clonotypes.

Notes on this clonotype: The antigen remains undetermined.

A second PCR, run for roughly 7 to 11 cycles, used a sample-barcoded 5' primer plus a J-beta primer mix. Sequencing of every sample gave 3 million or more CDR3-containing paired-end reads. TCRdb re-called the 5' RACE reads with MiXCR, one entry per CDR3 protein. This table holds some 730,000 distinct CDR3 sequences, about 20% found once. Germline assignment: CDR1 SQVTM and CDR2 ANQGSEA. The junction had 5 bases not matched to a gene; V was cut back by 8 bases and J by 6 bases. The CDR3 is 11 amino acids. Sample: blood. V and J are TRBV29-1 and TRBJ1-2, with 8 bases lining up with TRBD1. This clonotype was sampled from a man between 65 and 85 years old in good health. The CDR3 DNA is TGCAGCTCCTCGGACAGGGATGGCTACACCTTC. Translated: CSSSDRDGYTF.